The clone carrying this TCR beta chain was detected ten times or more. Its specificity is unknown. The DNA ends 3 residues before the CDR3 does, and the rest of the CDR3 is filled in from the germline J gene. Data came from immunoSEQ multiplex PCR; TCRdb stores just in-frame clones and leaves some out. This record lists 35,000 to 50,000 clones, none seen once only, and the top ten clones contain about 0.67%. The data derive from a study of T cell clonality in common variable immunodeficiency. General study results and limits: CVID subjects shared fewer TCRbeta clones than healthy controls did. T cell subpopulation sequencing would be needed to explain CVID clonality.

The CDR3 length is 12 residues. Germline V lookup: CDR1 GTSNPN, CDR2 SVGIG (reference sequence). Trimming removed 7 bases from V and 2 bases from J, with 12 bases in between. The chain employs TRBV30 and TRBJ2-7; D ambiguous. Input material: peripheral blood mononuclear cells. The clonotype originates from a person aged 18 to 75 in good health. The covered CDR3 bases are TGTGCCTCCGGTCCGCGTCCCTACGAG. Encoded protein: CASGPRPYE. In full, the CDR3 is CASGPRPYEQYF.